This T cell receptor beta chain is from a study of cytomegalovirus exposure and HLA in healthy donors. J gave up 4 bases and V 5 bases, and 1 base lay outside the gene matches. Germline V gene lookup returns CDR1 MNHNY and CDR2 SVGAGI (reference sequence). This CDR3 region has 14 residues. On this clone: The antigen is undetermined.

In the PCR, 60 Vbeta and 13 Jbeta primers were used. The data were produced by immunoSEQ multiplex PCR, yet TCRdb's version contains in-frame clones alone and is incomplete. The sample carries some 130,000 clones, about 86% recorded once. The study, taken as a whole, reports: Previous analysis showed most TCR beta V segments were productive about 90% or about 30% of the time. Across HLA loci, a later analysis found differing TCR association rates, with DRB1 most and HLA-C fewest.

The clonotype originates from a woman aged 25 to 39 in good health and CMV-seronegative. The sample consisted of PBMCs. This chain uses TRBV6-6 with TRBJ2-1; 11 bases map to TRBD2. The CDR3 DNA reads as TGTGCCAGCAGTGGACTAGCGGGTTACAATGAGCAGTTCTTC. Protein product: CASSGLAGYNEQFF.